The clone carrying this T cell receptor (beta chain) came up a few times. Antigen: not known. This sample was included in a study of early stage breast cancer tumors. The germline gives CDR1 ENHRY, CDR2 SYGVKD. J gave up 5 bases and V 4 bases, and 4 bases lay outside the gene matches. The CDR3 spans 13 residues. Study results and limitations: Most shared enriched TCRB sequences were commonly generated ones. Tumors had approximately 2.6-fold higher T cell density and higher clonality than adjacent normal breast tissue.

Clones were sequenced by immunoSEQ multiplex PCR, and TCRdb holds only the in-frame ones, with some missing. Of 25,000 to 35,000 clones listed, about three fifths are singletons. The chain carries TRBV10-3 and TRBJ1-1; 7 positions agree with TRBD1. The TCR comes from a person between 50 and 60 years old with breast cancer. The material sequenced was breast tumor tissue. The CDR3 DNA is TGTGCCATCAGTGGCACAGGGGCTACTGAAGCTTTCTTT. Translation: CAISGTGATEAFF.